This T cell receptor (beta chain) came from a study of tissue T cells after allogeneic stem cell transplantation. Study-level points and caveats: Within patients, tissue anatomy strongly shaped TCR repertoire composition. In patients and mice, blood and spleen missed much of tissue repertoire. Some tissue clones might be persisting host cells; their alloreactivity or antigen specificity was not determined.

The CDR3 runs to 14 residues. Unmatched junction bases numbered 4, after V lost 5 bases and J lost 5 bases. CDR1 is SNHLY, CDR2 FYNGKV, per germline (reference sequence). The time point: mouse harvest day 7 after allogeneic transplant. Each mouse received 10^7 T-cell-depleted marrow cells plus 10^6 splenic CD5+ T cells by tail vein. Mice had MHC-mismatched B6 into BALB/c GVHD, sampled day 7 or 14. Comments on this clone: The antigen is not known. Mouse germline and gene names are used. The read terminates 1 residue before the CDR3 end, so the remaining end is supplied by the germline J gene.

TCRdb keeps only in-frame clones here, not all; method: immunoSEQ multiplex PCR. The table includes some 6,100 clones, roughly 44% detected once. Input material: skin. The gene calls are TRBV3 and TRBJ2-3, with 10 bases that match TRBD1. The sequence was obtained from a female BALB/c mouse given C57BL/6 T cells with graft-versus-host disease after an allogeneic hematopoietic cell transplant. CDR3 DNA, as far as it was read: TGTGCCAGCAGCCCTGGGACAGGGGTAGAAACGCTGTAT. Translating gives CASSPGTGVETLY. The whole CDR3 sequence is CASSPGTGVETLYF.